This TCR beta chain was recorded in a study of cytomegalovirus exposure and HLA in healthy donors. Points from the study as a whole: Later analysis identified 16,000 or so TCR beta sequences associated with HLA alleles, using a false discovery rate threshold of 0.05. Later analysis associated a missense DCLRE1C variant with TCR beta V- and J-gene trimming.

From germline, CDR1 is KGHSH and CDR2 LQKENI. V lost 3 bases to trimming and J lost 4 bases, with 12 bases between them. The CDR3 is made up of 15 amino acids. Note on this clone: Its antigen is not identified.

It was with 60 Vbeta and 13 Jbeta primers that the PCR ran. TCRdb's copy holds only in-frame clones and misses some; the assay was immunoSEQ multiplex PCR. The sample lists under 300,000 clones, approximately 70% occurring once. This TCR was recovered from a female donor in good health and CMV-seronegative. The rearrangement uses TRBV18 and TRBJ1-4; D not resolved. Input material: PBMCs. The CDR3 nucleotides are TGTGCCAGCTCACCCCAAACAGCCCATAATGAAAAACTGTTTTTT. Protein: CASSPQTAHNEKLFF.